This T cell receptor (beta chain) was captured by sequencing in a study of T-cell reconstitution after alpha-beta-depleted transplantation in children (dated by TCRdb to 2016 to 2017). Broadly, across the study: Using TCR repertoire profiling, the study followed T-cell immune reconstitution in a quantitative way in children after TCRalphabeta/CD19-depleted allogeneic hematopoietic cell transplantation. Here is what the overall study found, with its caveats: In some patients, the high TCRbeta diversity seen at day 60 was put down to recipient T cells and intrathymic progenitors that had survived conditioning. Hyperexpanded clone frequencies declined over subsequent months; after one year, T-cell counts and TCRbeta diversity were mostly attributed to newly produced T cells. About two months after transplant, the apparently early recovery of alphabetaT-cell counts reportedly depended on just several hundred clones that had expanded rapidly and came from non-depleted graft cells.

This specimen's treatment or condition label, interpreted: allogeneic hematopoietic cell transplantation with graft depleted of TCRalphabeta T cells and CD19 B cells. TCRalphabeta/CD19-depleted allogeneic hematopoietic cell grafts were given to the transplant recipients, all of whom were children. Library construction relied on PCR. The reads were generated on an Illumina HiSeq 2500. Molecular barcoding was employed in the preparation of TCR libraries, with unique molecular identifiers being used to normalize TCRbeta repertoire quantification. Starting from the raw public reads, TCRdb applied fastp trimming at Q25, assembled clones with MiXCR and retained in-frame beta chains. Rows matching on CDR3 protein sequence are summarized as one entry with the most common DNA and genes. The sample profile shows hundreds of thousands of distinct CDR3 sequences; roughly 13% of them were found once. 2.2% of the sample lies in the top ten.

This clonotype was recorded a few times. Its antigen remains unidentified. It has no much larger one-base neighbor in the sample; base qualities were not kept. The germline V gene sets CDR1 to SGHTA and CDR2 to FQGNSA. The CDR3 runs 12 amino acids, cysteine and phenylalanine included. CDR3 DNA only is kept here, 36 bases in frame from base 1. V is pared back by 3 bases and J by 6 bases, with 8 bases lying between the germline termini. The clonotype was recovered from a male patient between 10 and 17 years old who had a stem cell transplant for acute myeloid leukemia, so the T cells may come from the graft donor. The V gene is TRBV7-2 and the J gene is TRBJ1-1; no D segment can be confidently identified. The source material was PBMCs, mostly from graft donor cells, sampled 360 days after TCRalphabeta/CD19-depleted stem cell transplant. The base sequence is TGTGCCAGCAGCTTGTTGAGAGCTGAAGCTTTCTTT. It translates as CASSLLRAEAFF.